These 16 T cell receptor beta chains were sequenced from one sample in a study of cytomegalovirus exposure and HLA in healthy donors. Only in-frame clones appear in the TCRdb table, and some are missing; sequencing was by immunoSEQ multiplex PCR. Found here are 150,000 to 200,000 clones, about 82% of them singletons; the top ten hold 2% to 2.5%. The sequencing input was PBMCs. Source of these receptors: a man aged 30 to 39 in good health and CMV-seropositive.

V is TRBV19 and J is TRBJ1-2; 8 nucleotides line up with TRBD1. The CDR3 is made up of 14 amino acids. Trimming at V came to 7 bases and at J to 5 bases, leaving 9 bases not matched to a gene. Germline V gene sequence: CDR1 LNHDA, CDR2 SQIVND (reference sequence). CDR3 residues: CASTRQGLEYGYTF. The CDR3 coding sequence is TGTGCCAGTACCCGACAGGGGCTAGAATATGGCTACACCTTC.

The rearrangement links TRBV6-1 to TRBJ2-5; TRBD2 matches 8 bases. The CDR3 length is 16 residues. CDR1 is MNHNS, CDR2 SASEGT, per germline. Unmatched junction bases numbered 5, after V lost 1 base and J lost 1 base. CDR3 nucleotides: TGTGCCAGCAGTGAAGTTGGCGGGGGGATCCAAGAGACCCAGTACTTC. Its protein product is CASSEVGGGIQETQYF.

This clone was seen only once. The J gene is TRBJ2-2, the V gene TRBV27, with 8 positions matching TRBD2. The CDR3 spans 16 residues. CDR1 and CDR2 from the germline V gene are MNHEY and SMNVEV (reference sequence). V lost 0 bases and J lost 4; bases outside the gene matches: 4. In nucleotides, the CDR3 is TGTGCCAGCAGTTTATCGAGGCGGGGGGTCACCGGGGAGCTGTTTTTT. It yields the protein CASSLSRRGVTGELFF.

The CDR3 here is CASRGGASTDTQYF. CDR3 coding DNA: TGTGCCTCCCGCGGGGGGGCTAGCACAGATACGCAGTATTTT. The chain uses TRBV18 and TRBJ2-3; 9 nucleotides align to TRBD2. This CDR3 is built from 14 residues. Germline V gene lookup returns CDR1 KGHSH and CDR2 LQKENI. J lost 0 bases, V lost 11 bases, and 6 bases had no gene match.

The sample holds a few counts of this clone. V and J are TRBV7-6 and TRBJ2-7; 9 nucleotides line up with TRBD1. CDR1 and CDR2 (germline): SGHVS, FNYEAQ. The CDR3 runs to 15 residues. The junction had 6 bases not matched to a gene; V was cut back by 6 bases and J by 0 bases. This chain's CDR3 is CASSPGQGSSYEQYF. DNA for the CDR3: TGTGCCAGCAGTCCCGGACAGGGGAGCTCCTACGAGCAGTACTTC.

The V call is TRBV6-5, the J call TRBJ2-5; D is ambiguous. From germline, CDR1 is MNHEY and CDR2 SVGAGI. This CDR3 contains 14 residues. The germline V and J ends were trimmed by 4 bases and 2 bases, with 11 bases remaining between them. The CDR3 loop reads CASSSPSVQETQYF. The CDR3 nucleotides read TGTGCCAGCAGTTCCCCCAGTGTGCAAGAGACCCAGTACTTC.

The J gene is TRBJ2-5, the V gene TRBV5-1; a weak D match, TRBD2 (6 bases). Looked up from germline, CDR1 is SGHRS and CDR2 is YFSETQ. Between the trimmed V and J ends, which lost 4 bases and 5 bases, there was a span of 15 bases. This CDR3 contains 14 residues. The chain's CDR3 is CASSPLSGRETQYF. For the CDR3, the DNA is TGCGCCAGCAGCCCCCTCTCAGGGAGGGAGACCCAGTACTTC.

About this clone: A junction boundary mismatches the germline segment, possibly from a read error. This chain joins TRBV7-7 and TRBJ2-7; TRBD1 matches at 8 bases. The CDR3 runs 13 residues. Germline CDR1 is SSHAT and CDR2 is FNYEAQ (reference sequence). The CDR3 loop reads CASSRTGRNEQYF. The CDR3 DNA reads as TGTGCTAGCAGCCGGACAGGGCGAAACGAGCAGTACTTC.

The table lists this clone with a count of one. The chain recombines TRBV7-2 with TRBJ2-7, with 7 bases fitting TRBD2. The trim removed 3 bases at V and 2 bases at J, leaving 4 bases unmatched. The length of the CDR3 is 14 residues. Per the germline V gene, CDR1 is SGHTA and CDR2 is FQGNSA. CDR3 bases: TGTGCCAGCAGCTTCTTAGCGGGCCCCTACGAGCAGTACTTC. This sequence encodes CASSFLAGPYEQYF.

This clone was observed once. The J gene is TRBJ2-1, the V gene TRBV6-1, with no clear D. The CDR3 totals 11 residues. The V gene's germline CDR1 is MNHNS and CDR2 SASEGT. The V end lost 0 bases, the J end lost 10 bases, and 4 bases lay between the germline ends. CDR3 bases: TGTGCCAGCAGTGAAGCCCTCGAGCAGTTCTTC. This gives the protein CASSEALEQFF.

The gene calls are TRBV6-1 and TRBJ2-3; D perhaps matches TRBD2 (6 bases). The CDR3 covers 15 residues. Deletions cut 6 bases from V and 3 bases from J, with 16 bases between. Germline V gene lookup returns CDR1 MNHNS and CDR2 SASEGT. The CDR3: CASSRGRGLTDTQYF. Here the CDR3 DNA reads TGTGCCAGCAGCCGAGGCCGGGGGTTGACAGATACGCAGTATTTT.

The chain employs TRBV6-1 and TRBJ2-1; the match to TRBD2 covers 8 bases. This CDR3 has 13 amino acids. V lost 10 bases to trimming and J lost 7 bases; unmatched junction nucleotides: 9. Per germline, CDR1 MNHNS and CDR2 SASEGT. For the CDR3, the DNA is TGTGCCACCCACCGGGGGGGGAGGAATGAGCAGTTCTTC. Amino acids: CATHRGGRNEQFF.

The chain has TRBV6-5 and TRBJ1-1; 7 bases align to TRBD1. This CDR3 comprises 16 residues. Trimming at V came to 4 bases and at J to 2 bases, leaving 10 bases not matched to a gene. Germline CDR1 MNHEY, CDR2 SVGAGI. CDR3 DNA sequence: TGTGCCAGCAGTTTCTCAAGGACAGGCGGCAACACTGAAGCTTTCTTT. Residues: CASSFSRTGGNTEAFF.

The V call is TRBV30, the J call TRBJ1-2; D perhaps matches TRBD1 (6 bases). Germline V gene sequence: CDR1 GTSNPN, CDR2 SVGIG (reference sequence). The V end lost 1 base, the J end lost 3 bases, and 6 bases lay between the germline ends. The CDR3 is 12 amino acids. CDR3 nucleotide sequence: TGTGCCTGGAGTGCAGGGGACTATGGCTACACCTTC. It codes for CAWSAGDYGYTF.

V is TRBV6-5 and J is TRBJ2-3, with D possibly matching TRBD2 (7 bases). CDR1 MNHEY and CDR2 SVGAGI come from the germline V gene. V was trimmed by 2 bases and J by 0 bases, leaving 12 bases between them. The CDR3 is 16 residues long. The CDR3 loop reads CASSYIAGASTDTQYF. In DNA form, the CDR3 reads TGTGCCAGCAGTTACATCGCGGGGGCGAGCACAGATACGCAGTATTTT.

The CDR3 loop reads CASSNNEQFF. In DNA, the CDR3 is TGTGCCAGCAGTAATAATGAGCAGTTCTTC. The rearrangement links TRBV7-9 to TRBJ2-1; D uncertain. In germline, CDR1 is SEHNR, CDR2 FQNEAQ (reference sequence). This CDR3 has 10 amino acids. The germline V and J ends were trimmed by 6 bases and 7 bases, with 4 bases remaining between them.